These 22 T cell receptor beta chains originate from one sample sequenced in a study of T cell repertoires in cytomegalovirus infection. A single record per CDR3 protein comes from TCRdb applying MiXCR to the reads. Here the sample spans some 920,000 distinct CDR3 sequences, approximately 32% being singletons. Which antigens these TCRs recognize remains unknown. This specimen consisted of cultured CD8+ T cells from PBMCs, obtained from culture after CMV antigen stimulation. All receptors derive from a human donor in good health (CMV status not recorded). Some clones in this sample may be carry-over from other donors' samples.

In regard to this clonotype: The junction does not match germline at one end; this may be a read error. The chain is built from TRBV15 and TRBJ2-6; D is uncertain. From germline, CDR1 is LNHNV and CDR2 YYDKDF (reference sequence). This CDR3 is 14 amino acids long. CDR3 sequence reads: CVTSRDNRPNVLTF. In nucleotides, the CDR3 is TGTGTCACCAGCAGAGATAACAGACCCAACGTCCTGACTTTC.

Turning to this clonotype: One junction end disagrees with the germline gene, perhaps due to a read error. This chain uses TRBV15 with TRBJ2-2; D remains unclear. CDR3 size: 12 residues. CDR1 and CDR2 (germline): LNHNV, YYDKDF (reference sequence). The CDR3 is CATSRGPGELFF. In DNA, the CDR3 is TGTGCCACCAGCAGAGGACCCGGCGAGCTGTTTTTT.

This clonotype occurred a few times. V usage is TRBV11-2 and J usage is TRBJ2-5; TRBD1 agrees at 10 bases. V lost 4 bases to trimming and J lost 4 bases; unmatched junction nucleotides: 6. The CDR3 contains 15 residues. Germline V gives CDR1 SGHAT, CDR2 FQNNGV. The CDR3 reads CASSWRTGGGETQYF. The CDR3 bases are TGTGCCAGCAGCTGGAGGACAGGGGGTGGAGAGACCCAGTACTTC.

The J gene is TRBJ2-7, the V gene TRBV5-4; D not resolved. V was cut by 0 bases and J by 2 bases, with 6 bases left in between. Germline assignment: CDR1 SGHNT and CDR2 YYREEE (reference sequence). This CDR3 spans 13 amino acids. This chain's CDR3 is CASSLDITYEQYF. CDR3 sequence (DNA): TGTGCCAGCAGCTTGGACATAACCTACGAGCAGTACTTC. The full variable domain, in which reference TRBV5-4 and TRBJ2-7 provide the parts outside the CDR3, is ETGVTQSPTHLIKTRGQQVTLRCSSQSGHNTVSWYQQALGQGPQFIFQYYREEENGRGNFPPRFSGLQFPNYSSELNVNALELDDSALYLCASSLDITYEQYFGPGTRLTVT.

This clonotype showed up just a few times. The rearrangement links TRBV4-3 to TRBJ2-7; the match to TRBD2 covers 11 bases. The CDR3 has 15 amino acids. The germline V gene has CDR1 LGHNA and CDR2 YSLEER. V dropped 1 base and J dropped 6; count of bases not matched to a gene: 5. The CDR3 is CASSQGLAGRGEQYV. CDR3 nucleotides: TGCGCCAGCAGCCAAGGACTAGCGGGGAGGGGCGAGCAGTACGTC.

The genes are TRBV2 and TRBJ2-1; 10 bases match TRBD1. CDR1 and CDR2 from the germline V gene are SNHLY and FYNNEI. The V gene end was trimmed by 3 bases and the J gene end by 8 bases; junction bases not matched to a gene: 7. The CDR3 runs to 15 residues. CDR3 loop: CASSEWDRGNDEQFF. DNA of the CDR3: TGTGCCAGCAGTGAGTGGGACAGGGGAAACGATGAGCAGTTCTTC.

In its sample, this clonotype was seen a few times. This sequence joins TRBV12-3 or TRBV12-4 and TRBJ2-1; no clear D gene. The CDR3 loop spans 12 amino acids. The ends were cut back, 5 bases at V and 9 bases at J, with 11 bases in the middle. The CDR3 DNA follows: TGTGCCAGCAGTGGGTTGGATCGTGAGCAGTTCTTC. Amino acid sequence: CASSGLDREQFF.

This clonotype was found many times. The chain couples TRBV7-2 to TRBJ1-3, with unresolved D. There are 11 residues in the CDR3. Germline V gene sequence: CDR1 SGHTA, CDR2 FQGNSA. Trimming shortened V by 7 bases and J by 0 bases, and 1 base separated the two germline ends. The CDR3 DNA sequence: TGTGCCAGCAACTCTGGAAACACCATATATTTT. Its translation: CASNSGNTIYF.

Ten or more counts support this clonotype. The rearrangement uses TRBV12-5 and TRBJ1-1; no clear D. V was shortened by 7 bases and J by 8 bases, with 11 bases between the two germline ends. The CDR3 consists of 11 residues. Looked up from germline, CDR1 is LGHNT and CDR2 is FRNRAP. CDR3 loop: CASEAMGEAFF. DNA for the CDR3: TGTGCTAGTGAGGCCATGGGGGAAGCTTTCTTT.

The chain uses TRBV7-9 and TRBJ2-1; no clear D. Germline loops: CDR1 SEHNR, CDR2 FQNEAQ (reference sequence). The V and J ends lost 2 bases and 4 bases respectively, with 9 bases between them. There are 14 residues in the CDR3. In DNA, the CDR3 is TGTGCCAGCAGCTTACAAGACGGATACAATGAGCAGTTCTTC. Its translation is CASSLQDGYNEQFF.

This clonotype occurred a few times. V is TRBV4-1 and J is TRBJ1-3; 7 positions agree with TRBD1. The V segment lost 0 bases and the J segment 4 bases; nucleotides outside the gene matches: 6. This CDR3 spans 16 amino acids. The V gene's germline CDR1 is MGHRA and CDR2 YSYEKL. In DNA, the CDR3 is TGCGCCAGCAGCCAAGAGGGGAGGGGGCTCGGAAACACCATATATTTT. Translated: CASSQEGRGLGNTIYF.

This clonotype has just a few counts. The V call is TRBV6-2 or TRBV6-3, the J call TRBJ1-2; D unclear. Germline CDR1 and CDR2: MNHEY and SVGEGT. The V and J ends lost 7 bases and 4 bases respectively, with 10 bases between them. This CDR3 region has 12 residues. The CDR3 here is CASTQRSYGYTF. DNA of the CDR3: TGTGCCAGCACGCAGAGGAGCTATGGCTACACCTTC.

This clonotype was seen once. The chain uses TRBV10-3 and TRBJ2-7; tentatively, D is TRBD2 (5 bases). The CDR3 is made up of 14 amino acids. V was trimmed by 6 bases and J by 3 bases, leaving 15 bases between them. Germline assignment: CDR1 ENHRY and CDR2 SYGVKD. CDR3 sequence (DNA): TGTGCCATCAGCCCCGTCCACGGAGGCTACGAGCAGTACTTC. Translation: CAISPVHGGYEQYF.

This clonotype was counted many times. For the CDR3, the DNA is TGTGCCAGCAGCCGATCACAGGGGTCGAAAAACATTCAGTACTTC. The encoded protein is CASSRSQGSKNIQYF. The chain employs TRBV7-9 and TRBJ2-4, with 7 bases aligning to TRBD1. This CDR3 contains 15 residues. V lost 5 bases, J lost 4 bases, and 8 bases stayed unmatched. Germline values: CDR1 SEHNR, CDR2 FQNEAQ (reference sequence).

This rearrangement joins TRBV27 to TRBJ1-1, with no clear D. The CDR3 is 14 residues long. Trimming left V 0 bases short and J 5 bases short, with 10 bases between. Looked up from germline, CDR1 is MNHEY and CDR2 is SMNVEV (reference sequence). The CDR3 nucleotides read TGTGCCAGCAGTTTATCGCTCGCGGGGACTGAAGCTTTCTTT. This translates into CASSLSLAGTEAFF.

This clonotype has more than one count but fewer than ten. The rearrangement uses TRBV7-8 and TRBJ2-7; 7 bases are shared with TRBD1. CDR1 SGHVS and CDR2 FQNEAQ come from the germline V gene. The CDR3 runs to 16 residues. V lost 1 base, J lost 2 bases, and 8 bases stayed unmatched. CDR3: CASSLDRQGVTYEQYF. CDR3 nucleotide sequence: TGTGCCAGCAGCTTAGACCGACAGGGAGTCACCTACGAGCAGTACTTC.

The chain combines TRBV20-1 with TRBJ1-3, with D hard to call. The V gene lost 5 bases and the J gene lost 4 bases, with 9 bases spanning the gap. The CDR3 extends over 12 amino acids. Germline loops: CDR1 DFQATT, CDR2 SNEGSKA (reference sequence). In DNA, the CDR3 is TGCAGTGCTCCCCGTGGGGGAAACACCATATATTTT. Protein sequence: CSAPRGGNTIYF.

This clonotype was observed at least ten times. CDR3 amino acids: CASSFDGSSYNEQFF. For the CDR3, the DNA is TGTGCCAGCAGCTTTGACGGGAGCTCCTACAATGAGCAGTTCTTC. This sequence joins TRBV7-8 and TRBJ2-1, with D tentatively TRBD2 (6 bases). Trimming pared 3 bases from V and 0 bases from J, leaving 9 bases between. CDR1 is SGHVS, CDR2 FQNEAQ, per germline. CDR3 length: 15 amino acids.

V is TRBV24-1 and J is TRBJ2-3, with TRBD1 as a possible D gene (6 bases). The CDR3 consists of 14 residues. Trimming left V 2 bases short and J 2 bases short, with 7 bases between. Per the germline V gene, CDR1 is KGHDR and CDR2 is SFDVKD. CDR3 sequence (DNA): TGTGCCACCAGTGATTGGGACAACACAGATACGCAGTATTTT. Amino acids: CATSDWDNTDTQYF.

This clonotype turned up a few times. The chain is built from TRBV9 and TRBJ1-1; D uncertain. CDR1 SGDLS and CDR2 YYNGEE come from the germline V gene. The V and J ends lost 4 bases and 12 bases respectively, with 10 bases between them. The CDR3 loop spans 10 amino acids. The DNA for the CDR3 is TGTGCCAGCAGCCCCAAGGAACCTTTCTTT. Its protein product is CASSPKEPFF.

J is TRBJ1-2 and V is TRBV28; D gene ambiguous. CDR3 size: 14 residues. Germline CDR1 and CDR2: MDHEN and SYDVKM. Trimming shortened V by 4 bases and J by 3 bases, and 12 bases separated the two germline ends. Here the CDR3 reads CASSSPETDYGYTF. The CDR3 DNA follows: TGTGCCAGCAGTTCCCCAGAAACTGACTATGGCTACACCTTC.

This clonotype turned up a few times. This chain joins TRBV4-1 and TRBJ2-7, with TRBD1 matching 12 bases. The CDR3 is 15 residues long. Germline assignment: CDR1 MGHRA and CDR2 YSYEKL. V shed 4 bases and J 5 bases; nucleotides not matched to a gene: 6. The CDR3 region has the DNA TGCGCCAGCAGCCCGCCGGGACAGGGGGCCCACGAGCAGTACTTC. Its protein product is CASSPPGQGAHEQYF.